This T cell receptor (beta chain) was retrieved from a study of identical twins. MiXCR, applied by TCRdb to the 5' RACE reads, yields one record per CDR3 protein. Of 450,000 to 650,000 distinct CDR3 sequences listed, around a tenth are singletons. The germline gives CDR1 SQVTM, CDR2 ANQGSEA. This CDR3 contains 15 residues. The V end lost 6 bases, the J end lost 15 bases, and 30 bases lay between the germline ends. This clonotype was recorded many times. The antigen is undetermined. Broader study findings: Among out-of-frame alpha sequences shared by twins, low generation probability occurred in excess. Donors were not followed over many years; analysis was cross-sectional.

This sample was also put to use in a study of yellow fever vaccine responses in identical twins.

The TCR comes from a woman aged 18-35 years in good health. The chain has TRBV29-1 and TRBJ2-1; maybe TRBD1 (5 bases). Sequenced input: PBMCs. CDR3 region: CSVQGMDPGGRRGFF. The CDR3 region has the DNA TGCAGCGTCCAGGGAATGGACCCGGGTGGTCGTAGGGGGTTCTTC.